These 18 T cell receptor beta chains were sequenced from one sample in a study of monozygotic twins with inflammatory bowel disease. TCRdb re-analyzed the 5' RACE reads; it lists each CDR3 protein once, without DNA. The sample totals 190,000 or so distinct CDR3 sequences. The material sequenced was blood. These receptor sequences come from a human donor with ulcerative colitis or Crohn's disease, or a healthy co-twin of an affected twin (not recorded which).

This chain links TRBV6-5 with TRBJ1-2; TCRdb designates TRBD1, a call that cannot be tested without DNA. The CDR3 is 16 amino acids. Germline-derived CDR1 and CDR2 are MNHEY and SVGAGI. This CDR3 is CASSYQGTGFNYGYTF.

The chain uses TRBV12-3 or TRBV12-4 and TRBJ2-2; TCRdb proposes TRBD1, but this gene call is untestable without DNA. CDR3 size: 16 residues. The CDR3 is CASSLTLQGATGELFF.

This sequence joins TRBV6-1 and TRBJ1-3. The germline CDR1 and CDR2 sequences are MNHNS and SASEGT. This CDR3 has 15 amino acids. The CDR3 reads CASSRDLASGNTIYF.

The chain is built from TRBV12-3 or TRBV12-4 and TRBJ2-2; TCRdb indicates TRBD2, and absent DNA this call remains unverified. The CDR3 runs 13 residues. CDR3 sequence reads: CASSLLATGELFF.

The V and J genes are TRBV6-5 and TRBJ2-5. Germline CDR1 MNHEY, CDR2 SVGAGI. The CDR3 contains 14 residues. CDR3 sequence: CASSYSNDQETQYF.

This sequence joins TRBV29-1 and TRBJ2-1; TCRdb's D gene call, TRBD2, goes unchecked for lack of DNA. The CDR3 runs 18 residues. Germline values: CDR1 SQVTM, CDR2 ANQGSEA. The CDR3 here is CSVARGGSGGSSYNEQFF.

The CDR3 loop reads CASSLFPGVSTEAFF. The rearrangement links TRBV5-5 to TRBJ1-1. The germline CDR1 and CDR2 sequences are SGHKS and YYEKEE (reference sequence). There are 15 residues in the CDR3.

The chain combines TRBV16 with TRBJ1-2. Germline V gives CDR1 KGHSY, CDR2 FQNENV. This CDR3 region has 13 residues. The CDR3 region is CARRQGANYGYTF.

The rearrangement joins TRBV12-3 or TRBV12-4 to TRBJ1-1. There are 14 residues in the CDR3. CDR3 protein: CASSPNPSRTEAFF.

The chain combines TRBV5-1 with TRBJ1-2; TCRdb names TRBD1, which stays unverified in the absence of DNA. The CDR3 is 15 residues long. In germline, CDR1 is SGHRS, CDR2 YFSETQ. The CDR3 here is CASSPFGQTAYGYTF. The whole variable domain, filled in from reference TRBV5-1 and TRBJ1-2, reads KAGVTQTPRYLIKTRGQQVTLSCSPISGHRSVSWYQQTPGQGLQFLFEYFSETQRNKGNFPGRFSGRQFSNSRSEMNVSTLELGDSALYLCASSPFGQTAYGYTFGSGTRLTVV.

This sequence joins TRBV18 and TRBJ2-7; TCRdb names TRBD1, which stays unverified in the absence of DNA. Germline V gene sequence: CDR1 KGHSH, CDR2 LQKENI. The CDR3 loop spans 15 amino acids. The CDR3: CASSPRGQGTYEQYF.

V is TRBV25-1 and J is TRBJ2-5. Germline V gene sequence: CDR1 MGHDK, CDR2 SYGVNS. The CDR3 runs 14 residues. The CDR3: CASSDLGVPKTQYF.

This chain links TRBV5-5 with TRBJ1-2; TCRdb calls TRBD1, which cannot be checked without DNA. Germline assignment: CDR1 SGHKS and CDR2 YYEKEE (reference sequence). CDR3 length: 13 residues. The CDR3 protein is CASSPGHYYGYTF.

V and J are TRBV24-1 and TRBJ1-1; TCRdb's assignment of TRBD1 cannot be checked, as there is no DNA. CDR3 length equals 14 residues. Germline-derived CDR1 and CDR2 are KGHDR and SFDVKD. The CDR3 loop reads CATSASDRVTEAFF.

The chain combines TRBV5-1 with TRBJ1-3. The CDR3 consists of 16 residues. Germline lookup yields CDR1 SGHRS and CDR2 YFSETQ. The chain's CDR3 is CASSLAGALSGNTIYF.

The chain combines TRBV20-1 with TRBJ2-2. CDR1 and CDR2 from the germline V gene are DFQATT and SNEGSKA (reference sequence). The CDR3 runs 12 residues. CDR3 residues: CSARRNTGELFF.

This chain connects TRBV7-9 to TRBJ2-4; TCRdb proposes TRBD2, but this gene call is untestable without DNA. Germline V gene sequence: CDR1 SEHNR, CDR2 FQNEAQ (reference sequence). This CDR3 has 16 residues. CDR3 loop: CASSLLGGSLGNIQYF.

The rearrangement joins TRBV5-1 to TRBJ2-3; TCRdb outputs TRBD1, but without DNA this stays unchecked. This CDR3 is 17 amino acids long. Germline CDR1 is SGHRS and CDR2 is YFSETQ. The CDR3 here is CASSSMVGTGGTDTQYF. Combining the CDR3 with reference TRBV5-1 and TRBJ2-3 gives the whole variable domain KAGVTQTPRYLIKTRGQQVTLSCSPISGHRSVSWYQQTPGQGLQFLFEYFSETQRNKGNFPGRFSGRQFSNSRSEMNVSTLELGDSALYLCASSSMVGTGGTDTQYFGPGTRLTVL.